These 17 T cell receptor beta chains share one sample of origin, sequenced in a study of T cells after yellow fever vaccination. A single record per CDR3 protein comes from TCRdb applying MiXCR to the 5' RACE reads. The repertoire holds some 300,000 distinct CDR3 sequences, with roughly 3.5% as singletons. This material consisted of PBMCs, taken on the day of the yellow fever booster vaccination. The receptors originated from a man between 18 and 35 years old who received the YFV17D yellow fever vaccine.

In its sample, this clonotype was seen a few times. The rearrangement links TRBV5-5 to TRBJ1-1; D gene uncertain. This CDR3 comprises 17 residues. Germline V gene data show CDR1 as SGHKS and CDR2 as YYEKEE (reference sequence). Trimming pared 4 bases from V and 6 bases from J, leaving 25 bases between. DNA of the CDR3: TGTGCCAGCAGCAACTACGCCCCATTTACGGGCCGGGCTGAAGCTTTCTTT. Its translation: CASSNYAPFTGRAEAFF. Full variable domain (remainder filled in from reference TRBV5-5 and TRBJ1-1): DAGVTQSPTHLIKTRGQQVTLRCSPISGHKSVSWYQQVLGQGPQFIFQYYEKEERGRGNFPDRFSARQFPNYSSELNVNALLLGDSALYLCASSNYAPFTGRAEAFFGQGTRLTVV.

This clonotype was picked up many times. This CDR3 reads CASSSGLASGANVLTF. CDR3 nucleotides: TGTGCCAGCAGCTCCGGGCTGGCCTCTGGGGCCAACGTCCTGACTTTC. The genes are TRBV6-5 and TRBJ2-6; D remains ambiguous. Per germline, CDR1 MNHEY and CDR2 SVGAGI. The CDR3 has 16 amino acids. V shed 6 bases and J shed 0 bases, with 12 bases lying between them.

The chain is built from TRBV6-2 or TRBV6-3 and TRBJ1-1; no clear D. V lost 4 bases and J lost 5, with 11 bases in between. Germline V gene data show CDR1 as MNHEY and CDR2 as SVGEGT. This CDR3 has 13 amino acids. CDR3 nucleotide sequence: TGTGCCAGCAGTTCTAATAGGGATACTGAAGCTTTCTTT. This codes for CASSSNRDTEAFF.

This clonotype was observed many times. The chain uses TRBV2 and TRBJ2-7; no clear D. Trimming pared 7 bases from V and 3 bases from J, leaving 13 bases between. The CDR3 is made up of 13 amino acids. In germline, CDR1 is SNHLY, CDR2 FYNNEI. The CDR3 nucleotides are TGTGCCAGCACCAGATCGGACGGCTACGAGCAGTACTTC. Amino acids: CASTRSDGYEQYF.

This clonotype has a handful of counts. This rearrangement joins TRBV18 to TRBJ2-5, with 9 bases fitting TRBD1. Germline assignment: CDR1 KGHSH and CDR2 LQKENI. V trimming: 3 bases; J trimming: 3 bases; junction bases outside the gene matches: 14. This CDR3 contains 18 residues. CDR3 sequence reads: CASSPGQGWVVFEETQYF. CDR3 coding DNA: TGTGCCAGCTCACCGGGACAGGGATGGGTGGTTTTCGAAGAGACCCAGTACTTC.

This clonotype was detected many times. DNA for the CDR3: TGTGCCAGCAGCCAGGACTGGGATACGCAGTATTTT. Translated, it gives CASSQDWDTQYF. This chain connects TRBV7-2 to TRBJ2-3, with D possibly matching TRBD2 (5 bases). Germline loops: CDR1 SGHTA, CDR2 FQGNSA. This CDR3 is 12 amino acids long. V was trimmed by 5 bases and J by 6 bases, leaving 9 bases between them.

V gene TRBV20-1 combines with J gene TRBJ2-1; TRBD2 matches at 12 bases. The V and J ends lost 6 bases and 10 bases, in that order; junction bases with no gene match: 10. Germline V gene data show CDR1 as DFQATT and CDR2 as SNEGSKA (reference sequence). The CDR3 runs to 14 residues. CDR3 sequence reads: CSARTSGALQEQFF. DNA for the CDR3: TGCAGTGCCAGGACTAGCGGGGCCCTACAGGAGCAGTTCTTC.

This clonotype was counted a few times. The V gene is TRBV7-9, the J gene TRBJ2-3; D may be TRBD1 or TRBD2 (5 bases each). CDR3 length: 15 residues. V was clipped by 3 bases and J by 0 bases, with 10 bases between them. In germline, CDR1 is SEHNR, CDR2 FQNEAQ (reference sequence). The CDR3 loop is CASSLSGLSTDTQYF. The DNA for the CDR3 is TGTGCCAGCAGCTTGTCGGGGCTGAGCACAGATACGCAGTATTTT.

This clonotype was seen a few times. CDR3 loop: CASSLDRVTMNTEAFF. CDR3 coding DNA: TGCGCCAGCAGCTTGGACAGGGTAACGATGAACACTGAAGCTTTCTTT. The genes are TRBV5-1 and TRBJ1-1, with D perhaps matching TRBD1 (6 bases). The germline gives CDR1 SGHRS, CDR2 YFSETQ. The CDR3 contains 16 residues. Trimming left V 0 bases short and J 0 bases short, with 12 bases between.

With respect to this clonotype: An end of the junction differs from the germline gene, which may be a read error. This rearrangement joins TRBV18 to TRBJ2-5; D call uncertain. CDR1 and CDR2 from the germline V gene are KGHSH and LQKENI. This CDR3 has 13 residues. The CDR3 region is CASAPGQQETQYF. The CDR3 region has the DNA TGTGCCAGCGCACCGGGCCAGCAAGAGACCCAGTACTTC.

The table lists this clonotype with many counts. The rearrangement joins TRBV6-1 to TRBJ2-3, with unresolved D. CDR3 length: 14 residues. Germline assignment: CDR1 MNHNS and CDR2 SASEGT. With 1 base removed from V and 8 bases from J, the gap between germline ends came to 13 bases. CDR3 DNA: TGTGCCAGCAGTGAAGTAATATATCCAGGTACGCAGTATTTT. As protein: CASSEVIYPGTQYF.

This clonotype has just a few counts. The rearrangement uses TRBV2 and TRBJ1-2; no clear D. The V end lost 6 bases, the J end lost 4 bases, and 12 bases lay between the germline ends. Germline lookup yields CDR1 SNHLY and CDR2 FYNNEI. The CDR3 is made up of 13 amino acids. For the CDR3, the DNA is TGTGCCAGCAGGGTAGCGGGCTCCTATGGCTACACCTTC. Residues: CASRVAGSYGYTF.

This clonotype was seen only a few times. This chain joins TRBV6-5 and TRBJ2-7; TRBD2 agrees at 12 bases. The CDR3 sequence is 16 residues long. The germline gives CDR1 MNHEY, CDR2 SVGAGI. V was clipped by 6 bases and J by 7 bases; unmatched bases: 13. CDR3 protein: CASSQLGLAGTGEQYF. The DNA of the CDR3 is TGTGCCAGCAGCCAACTTGGACTAGCGGGAACCGGGGAGCAGTACTTC.

This clonotype was recorded many times. The J gene is TRBJ2-3, the V gene TRBV5-6; D may be TRBD2 (7 bases). Germline assignment: CDR1 SGHDT and CDR2 YYEEEE. Trimming cost V 0 bases and J 6 bases, with 14 bases left between them. The length of the CDR3 is 15 residues. The CDR3 loop is CASSLAVGGLDTQYF. DNA of the CDR3: TGTGCCAGCAGCTTGGCTGTGGGGGGGCTCGATACGCAGTATTTT.

This clonotype was seen repeatedly, ten times or more. The chain is built from TRBV5-1 and TRBJ2-7; D gene unclear. CDR1 SGHRS and CDR2 YFSETQ come from the germline V gene. The CDR3 is made up of 15 amino acids. The V end lost 4 bases, the J end lost 6 bases, and 20 bases lay between the germline ends. The DNA of the CDR3 is TGCGCCAGCAGCCCGGGTGGGTTTTCTCCTTCCGAGCAGTACTTC. Residues: CASSPGGFSPSEQYF. The full variable domain, with the rest looked up from reference TRBV5-1 and TRBJ2-7, is KAGVTQTPRYLIKTRGQQVTLSCSPISGHRSVSWYQQTPGQGLQFLFEYFSETQRNKGNFPGRFSGRQFSNSRSEMNVSTLELGDSALYLCASSPGGFSPSEQYFGPGTRLTVT.

In its sample, this clonotype was seen many times. The chain is built from TRBV5-1 and TRBJ2-3; TRBD1 matches 11 bases. The ends lost 3 bases at V and 2 bases at J; junction bases unmatched: 5. The CDR3 is 16 amino acids. Looked up from germline, CDR1 is SGHRS and CDR2 is YFSETQ. CDR3 nucleotides: TGCGCCAGCAGCTACGGGACAGGGGGTCACACAGATACGCAGTATTTT. As protein: CASSYGTGGHTDTQYF.

This clonotype showed up many times. The chain carries TRBV2 and TRBJ2-2; 7 bases are a match to TRBD1. This CDR3 contains 14 residues. Germline V gives CDR1 SNHLY, CDR2 FYNNEI. The junction had 3 bases not matched to a gene; V was cut back by 8 bases and J by 0 bases. CDR3 sequence: CASADRANTGELFF. CDR3 in DNA: TGTGCCAGCGCCGACAGGGCGAACACCGGGGAGCTGTTTTTT.